The rows below give T cell receptor beta chains drawn from one sample of a study of radiation and T cells in renal cell carcinoma. Clones were sequenced by immunoSEQ multiplex PCR, and TCRdb holds only the in-frame ones, with some missing. The table has approximately 150,000 clones, about 86% seen once; the top ten hold around a sixth. Sequenced here: blood, sampled from a patient whose treatment included radiotherapy and nephrectomy. The receptors derive from a woman between 45 and 60 years old with renal cell carcinoma. The CDR3 runs from the conserved cysteine through the conserved F or W. D genes are given only for firm matches. Only part of the rows carry a size: once, few, many, or a class if the clone is expanded.

clone size	D gene	J gene	V gene	CDR3 protein	CDR3 DNA
-	TRBD2	TRBJ2-4	TRBV18	CASSPGLVNIQYF	TGTGCCAGCTCACCGGGACTAGTAAACATTCAGTACTTC
-	-	TRBJ2-3	TRBV6-4	CASSDSEKGHTDTQYF	TGTGCCAGCAGTGACTCGGAAAAGGGGCACACAGATACGCAGTATTTT
-	-	TRBJ2-5	TRBV7-2	CASRGASALPETQYF	TGTGCCAGCAGGGGGGCTAGCGCCCTTCCAGAGACCCAGTACTTC
-	TRBD1	TRBJ2-7	TRBV5-1	CASRQGTYEQYF	TGCGCCAGCCGACAGGGGACCTACGAGCAGTACTTC
-	-	TRBJ1-1	TRBV29-1	CSVDVLGSMNTEAFF	TGCAGCGTTGATGTCTTGGGGTCCATGAACACTGAAGCTTTCTTT
-	-	TRBJ2-7	TRBV11-2	CASSRDTGSYEQYF	TGTGCCAGCAGCCGGGACACCGGCTCCTACGAGCAGTACTTC
few	-	TRBJ2-2	TRBV6-1	CASSEVITTPGELFF	TGTGCCAGCAGTGAAGTGATTACCACTCCCGGGGAGCTGTTTTTT
-	-	TRBJ2-2	TRBV10-3	CAISGDLTGELFF	TGTGCCATCAGTGGTGACCTCACCGGGGAGCTGTTTTTT
-	-	TRBJ2-5	TRBV5-1	CASSKDETQYF	TGCGCCAGCAGCAAGGACGAGACCCAGTACTTC
-	-	TRBJ2-7	TRBV9	CASSVDQGTYEQYF	TGTGCCAGCAGCGTAGATCAGGGGACCTACGAGCAGTACTTC
once	-	TRBJ2-2	TRBV27	CASSLSIGQNTGELFF	TGTGCCAGCAGTTTATCTATTGGACAGAACACCGGGGAGCTGTTTTTT
once	TRBD1	TRBJ1-2	TRBV4-2	CASSHRAGTGDTPGYTF	TGTGCCAGCAGCCATCGTGCCGGGACAGGGGATACCCCGGGCTACACCTTC
-	-	TRBJ2-7	TRBV19	CASSEAGAGPYEQYF	TGTGCCAGTAGTGAGGCAGGGGCAGGGCCTTACGAGCAGTACTTC
once	-	TRBJ1-2	TRBV4-2	CASSQGGRSTNYGYTF	TGTGCCAGCAGCCAAGGTGGGCGATCAACTAACTATGGCTACACCTTC
-	-	TRBJ1-2	TRBV11-2	CASIDPQTASYTF	TGTGCCAGCATCGACCCCCAGACAGCTTCCTACACCTTC
-	-	TRBJ1-5	TRBV11-2	CASSLDDSSGRPQHF	TGTGCCAGCAGCTTAGATGACAGCTCCGGAAGGCCCCAGCATTTT
-	TRBD1	TRBJ2-7	TRBV18	CASSPLGQGVGEQYF	TGTGCCAGCTCACCTTTGGGACAGGGGGTTGGCGAGCAGTACTTC
-	TRBD1	TRBJ1-2	TRBV19	CASSIVWTGVAGYTF	TGTGCCAGTAGTATAGTATGGACAGGGGTTGCTGGCTACACCTTC
-	-	TRBJ1-5	TRBV28	CASSLGRTGNQPQHF	TGTGCCAGCAGTTTAGGGAGAACGGGCAATCAGCCCCAGCATTTT
-	-	TRBJ1-3	TRBV28	CASSLMVGNTIYF	TGTGCCAGCAGTTTGATGGTGGGAAACACCATATATTTT
-	-	TRBJ1-2	TRBV4-1	CASSQELGGYTF	TGCGCCAGCAGCCAAGAGTTGGGCGGCTACACCTTC
once	-	TRBJ2-7	TRBV28	CVVNKNTYEQYF	TGTGTTGTTAACAAAAATACCTACGAGCAGTACTTC
-	TRBD1	TRBJ2-7	TRBV6-6	CASSYSMAGGLGEQYF	TGTGCCAGCAGTTACTCGATGGCAGGGGGCTTAGGCGAGCAGTACTTC
-	-	TRBJ1-2	TRBV4-1	CASSQVKTPERGYTF	TGCGCCAGCAGCCAAGTGAAGACACCCGAGCGGGGCTACACCTTC
-	-	TRBJ2-3	TRBV6-5	CASRRAGSTDTQYF	TGTGCCAGCAGGAGGGCAGGGAGCACAGATACGCAGTATTTT
once	TRBD1	TRBJ1-5	TRBV19	CASKEGTGEHNQPQHF	TGTGCCAGTAAAGAAGGGACAGGAGAGCACAATCAGCCCCAGCATTTT
-	-	TRBJ1-2	TRBV28	CASSSGGDYGYTF	TGTGCCAGCAGCTCGGGGGGGGACTATGGCTACACCTTC
-	-	TRBJ2-3	TRBV7-9	CASSSLLGASTDTQYF	TGTGCCAGCAGCTCGCTTCTAGGAGCTAGCACAGATACGCAGTATTTT
-	-	TRBJ1-2	TRBV19	CASRTSPNYGYTF	TGTGCCAGTAGAACGTCTCCTAACTATGGCTACACCTTC
-	TRBD2	TRBJ2-2	TRBV9	CASSTSPSTGELFF	TGTGCCAGCTCGACTAGCCCGAGCACCGGGGAGCTGTTTTTT
-	-	TRBJ1-1	TRBV28	CASSLPRDHNTEAFF	TGTGCCAGCAGTTTACCCCGGGACCACAACACTGAAGCTTTCTTT
few	-	TRBJ2-7	TRBV5-1	CASSLNGGAGYEQYF	TGCGCCAGCAGCTTGAACGGAGGGGCGGGCTACGAGCAGTACTTC
-	-	TRBJ1-5	TRBV19	CATHEAAGPQHF	TGTGCCACTCATGAGGCAGCGGGGCCCCAGCATTTT
-	-	TRBJ2-1	TRBV1	CTSSQEKTGGAGGYNEQFF	TGCACCAGCAGCCAAGAAAAAACCGGGGGAGCGGGGGGTTACAATGAGCAGTTCTTC
-	-	TRBJ1-4	TRBV7-9	CASSQTGLRLFF	TGTGCCAGCAGCCAGACAGGACTAAGACTGTTTTTT
few	-	TRBJ1-6	TRBV5-1	CASSLGRVGNSPLHF	TGCGCCAGCAGCTTGGGCAGGGTAGGGAATTCACCCCTCCACTTT
-	TRBD2	TRBJ2-1	TRBV6-6	CASSYASGGYPFF	TGTGCCAGCAGTTACGCTAGCGGGGGGTATCCGTTCTTC
-	-	TRBJ2-2	TRBV10-3	CAIRDQQMNTGELFF	TGTGCCATCAGGGACCAACAGATGAACACCGGGGAGCTGTTTTTT
-	-	TRBJ1-5	TRBV19	CASSPDGRYNQPQHF	TGTGCCAGTAGCCCGGACGGGAGATACAATCAGCCCCAGCATTTT
-	TRBD2	TRBJ2-4	TRBV5-1	CASSYGTNGAKNIQYF	TGCGCCAGCAGCTACGGGACTAACGGAGCCAAAAACATTCAGTACTTC
-	-	TRBJ2-7	TRBV7-2	CASSLESAGKPEQYF	TGTGCCAGCAGCTTAGAGAGCGCGGGAAAGCCCGAGCAGTACTTC
-	-	TRBJ2-3	TRBV4-3	CASSRTSGPDTQYF	TGCGCCAGCAGCCGAACGTCCGGGCCAGATACGCAGTATTTT
once	TRBD2	TRBJ2-1	TRBV14	CASSHPPTSGGALVLFF	TGTGCCAGCAGCCATCCCCCGACTAGCGGGGGGGCTTTAGTGCTGTTCTTC
-	-	TRBJ2-1	TRBV6-6	CASSYSGFGDYNERFF	TGTGCCAGCAGTTACTCGGGATTTGGCGACTACAATGAGCGGTTCTTC
-	TRBD1	TRBJ1-6	TRBV7-9	CASSPQTGGGSPLHF	TGTGCCAGCAGCCCACAGACAGGGGGCGGTTCACCCCTCCACTTT
few	-	TRBJ1-1	TRBV6-5	CATGGMDTEAFF	TGTGCCACGGGGGGAATGGACACTGAAGCTTTCTTT
once	TRBD2	TRBJ2-7	TRBV4-1	CASSQERTSYEQYF	TGCGCCAGCAGCCAAGAACGGACTAGCTACGAGCAGTACTTC
once	TRBD1	TRBJ1-5	TRBV6-5	CASTQDRASGAQHF	TGTGCCAGCACCCAGGACAGGGCCTCGGGGGCCCAGCATTTT
-	-	TRBJ2-2	TRBV15	CATSRGGQMNTGELFF	TGTGCCACCAGCAGAGGGGGGCAGATGAACACCGGGGAGCTGTTTTTT
-	-	TRBJ2-6	TRBV9	CASSVGHNSGANVLTF	TGTGCCAGCAGCGTGGGACACAACTCTGGGGCCAACGTCCTGACTTTC
-	-	TRBJ2-6	TRBV27	CASSVSGANVLTF	TGTGCCAGCAGTGTCTCTGGGGCCAACGTCCTGACTTTC
once	-	TRBJ1-1	TRBV5-5	CASSFSGNTEAFF	TGTGCCAGCAGCTTCTCAGGGAACACTGAAGCTTTCTTT
-	-	TRBJ1-2	TRBV4-3	CASSQDGFRGGYGYTF	TGCGCCAGCAGCCAAGATGGTTTCCGGGGTGGCTATGGCTACACCTTC
-	-	TRBJ1-1	TRBV11-3	CASTLGGPLNTEAFF	TGTGCCAGCACCCTAGGGGGGCCCTTGAACACTGAAGCTTTCTTT
-	-	TRBJ1-5	TRBV27	CASSSGPGNQPQHF	TGTGCCAGCAGTTCGGGGCCGGGCAATCAGCCCCAGCATTTT
-	-	TRBJ1-1	TRBV5-6	CASSLVPGAAPEAFF	TGTGCCAGCAGCTTGGTTCCCGGGGCGGCCCCTGAAGCTTTCTTT
-	TRBD2	TRBJ2-2	TRBV9	CASSVVPRAREPGELFF	TGTGCCAGCAGCGTAGTACCCCGTGCGCGGGAGCCCGGGGAGCTGTTTTTT
-	-	TRBJ1-1	TRBV7-9	CASSLEPGGRGYEAFF	TGTGCCAGCAGCTTAGAGCCGGGTGGCAGGGGATACGAAGCTTTCTTT
-	-	TRBJ1-5	TRBV9	CASSAGAGNQPQHF	TGTGCCAGCAGCGCGGGAGCCGGCAATCAGCCCCAGCATTTT
-	TRBD1	TRBJ1-2	TRBV5-6	CASSSPQGARSYGYTF	TGTGCCAGCAGCTCCCCACAGGGGGCGCGCTCCTATGGCTACACCTTC